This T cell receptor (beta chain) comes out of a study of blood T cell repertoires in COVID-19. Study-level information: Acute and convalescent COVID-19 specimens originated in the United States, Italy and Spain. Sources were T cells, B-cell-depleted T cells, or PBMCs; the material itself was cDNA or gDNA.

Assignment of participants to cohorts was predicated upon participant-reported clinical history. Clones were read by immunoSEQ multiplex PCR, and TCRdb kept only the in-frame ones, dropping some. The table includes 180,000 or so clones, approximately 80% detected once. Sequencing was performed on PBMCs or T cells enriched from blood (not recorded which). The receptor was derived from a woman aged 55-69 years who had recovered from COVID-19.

The CDR3 DNA sequence: TGCGCCAGCAGTGCGACTAGCGGTGGAGATACGCAGTATTTT. As protein: CASSATSGGDTQYF. The chain combines TRBV10-1 with TRBJ2-3, with TRBD2 identical over 9 bases. Germline assignment: CDR1 WNHNN and CDR2 SYGVQD (reference sequence). V shed 4 bases, J shed 5 bases, and the junction held 4 bases outside the gene matches. The CDR3 is 14 amino acids.